This TCR beta chain appears in the sequencing data of a study of T cells after yellow fever vaccination. Study-level information: Some fractions had low cell numbers, and these were prepared with SMART-Seq v4 Ultra Low Input.

Germline V gene sequence: CDR1 SGHRS, CDR2 YFSETQ. Trimming cost V 0 bases and J 0 bases, with 10 bases left between them. The CDR3 spans 16 residues. TCRdb ran MiXCR on the 5' RACE reads and lists one entry per CDR3 protein. In the table there are 300,000 or so distinct CDR3 sequences, 10% to 15% of which are singletons. The receptor was isolated from a man aged 30-40 years who received the YFV17D yellow fever vaccine. The specimen comprised CD4+ T cells sorted from PBMCs, sampled 45 days after the yellow fever booster vaccination. This chain uses TRBV5-1 with TRBJ2-1; no clear D gene. The CDR3 spells CASSLDRASSYNEQFF. The CDR3 DNA follows: TGCGCCAGCAGCTTGGATCGGGCAAGCTCCTACAATGAGCAGTTCTTC.